The next 20 T cell receptor beta chains were all read from a single sample in a study of identical twins. TCRdb recomputed calls from the 5' RACE reads with MiXCR, one row per CDR3 protein. The table has hundreds of thousands of distinct CDR3 sequences, under 9% seen once. The sample also formed part of further work on yellow fever vaccine responses in identical twins.

The source material was PBMCs. These TCRs come from a woman between 18 and 29 years old in good health.

This clonotype was seen repeatedly, ten times or more. V and J are TRBV29-1 and TRBJ2-1; 13 bases agree with TRBD2. This CDR3 spans 16 amino acids. The germline V gene encodes CDR1 SQVTM and CDR2 ANQGSEA. V lost 5 bases, J lost 0 bases, and 4 bases stayed unmatched. CDR3 in amino acids: CSVNGLAGASYNEQFF. CDR3 sequence (DNA): TGCAGCGTTAACGGACTAGCGGGAGCCTCCTACAATGAGCAGTTCTTC.

In its sample, this clonotype was seen a few times. The chain links TRBV3-1 to TRBJ2-5; D remains ambiguous. Germline V CDR1 and CDR2: LGHDT, YNNKEL (reference sequence). CDR3 length: 13 amino acids. V lost 1 base and J 3 bases, leaving 6 bases between the germline ends. This chain's CDR3 is CASSQGIEETQYF. Here the CDR3 DNA reads TGTGCCAGCAGCCAAGGTATTGAAGAGACCCAGTACTTC.

This clonotype appeared a few times. V is TRBV11-3 and J is TRBJ2-3; D gene unclear. The CDR3 is 13 amino acids. Trimming took 3 bases from V and 7 from J, leaving 11 bases between them. From germline, CDR1 is SGHNT and CDR2 YENEEA. CDR3 in amino acids: CASSFPGANTQYF. The DNA for the CDR3 is TGTGCCAGCAGCTTCCCAGGAGCCAATACGCAGTATTTT.

This clonotype was observed a few times. This chain uses TRBV4-3 with TRBJ2-3; 10 bases agree with TRBD2. Germline CDR1 is LGHNA and CDR2 is YSLEER. Trimming took 0 bases from V and 4 from J; bases not matched to a gene: 7. The CDR3 contains 17 residues. CDR3 in amino acids: CASSQDSASGSSDTQYF. The CDR3 DNA is TGCGCCAGCAGCCAAGATTCTGCTAGCGGGAGCTCAGATACGCAGTATTTT.

This chain connects TRBV4-1 to TRBJ2-2; 8 bases agree with TRBD1. Germline V gene sequence: CDR1 MGHRA, CDR2 YSYEKL. This CDR3 contains 14 residues. V lost 2 bases and J lost 7; bases outside the gene matches: 3. CDR3 amino acids: CASSQTQGDGELFF. CDR3 in DNA: TGCGCCAGCAGCCAAACACAGGGGGACGGGGAGCTGTTTTTT.

Many counts were recorded for this clonotype. V and J are TRBV20-1 and TRBJ2-3, with D maybe TRBD1 (6 bases). Germline V CDR1 and CDR2: DFQATT, SNEGSKA (reference sequence). Trimming stripped 5 bases from V and 6 bases from J, with 21 bases between. This CDR3 is 15 amino acids long. CDR3 residues: CSALPYYPTGDTQYF. CDR3 DNA sequence: TGCAGTGCTCTTCCGTACTATCCTACAGGGGATACGCAGTATTTT.

This clonotype was recorded a few times. This rearrangement joins TRBV28 to TRBJ2-3; 8 nucleotides line up with TRBD1. The V gene's germline CDR1 is MDHEN and CDR2 SYDVKM. The CDR3 has 15 amino acids. V shed 7 bases, J shed 4 bases, and the junction held 10 bases outside the gene matches. CDR3 amino acids: CASTTVGRGPDTQYF. CDR3 in DNA: TGTGCCAGCACAACGGTGGGCAGGGGGCCAGATACGCAGTATTTT.

In this sample, this clonotype turned up many times. This rearrangement joins TRBV12-3 or TRBV12-4 to TRBJ2-3, with D maybe TRBD2 (5 bases). CDR3 length: 15 amino acids. The germline V and J ends were trimmed by 5 bases and 0 bases, with 12 bases remaining between them. The CDR3 DNA follows: TGTGCCAGCAGTCCCCAGGAGCGGAGCACAGATACGCAGTATTTT. It translates to CASSPQERSTDTQYF.

This clonotype showed up just a few times. The V and J genes are TRBV28 and TRBJ2-5; D possibly uses TRBD1 or TRBD2 (5 bases each). The CDR3 spans 15 residues. Germline V gives CDR1 MDHEN, CDR2 SYDVKM. Trimming left V 5 bases short and J 1 base short, with 14 bases between. The CDR3 DNA follows: TGTGCCAGCAGTCCGACATGGGACCTCCAAGAGACCCAGTACTTC. It yields the protein CASSPTWDLQETQYF.

Ten or more counts support this clonotype. The chain couples TRBV20-1 to TRBJ2-7; D remains ambiguous. V was trimmed by 3 bases and J by 1 base, leaving 10 bases between them. Germline V CDR1 and CDR2: DFQATT, SNEGSKA (reference sequence). The CDR3 length is 13 residues. CDR3 residues: CSARTVKSYEQYF. The CDR3 DNA follows: TGCAGTGCTAGGACTGTTAAATCCTACGAGCAGTACTTC.

A few counts support this clonotype. The chain employs TRBV11-2 and TRBJ2-7, with D unclear. The CDR3 sequence is 15 residues long. The V end lost 4 bases, the J end lost 6 bases, and 19 bases lay between the germline ends. CDR1 and CDR2 (germline): SGHAT, FQNNGV. CDR3 coding DNA: TGTGCCAGCAGCTCTCCCTGGGTCGAAAAGGGCGAGCAGTACTTC. Translation: CASSSPWVEKGEQYF. Supplemented by reference TRBV11-2 and TRBJ2-7, the full variable domain reads EAGVAQSPRYKIIEKRQSVAFWCNPISGHATLYWYQQILGQGPKLLIQFQNNGVVDDSQLPKDRFSAERLKGVDSTLKIQPAKLEDSAVYLCASSSPWVEKGEQYFGPGTRLTVT.

This sequence joins TRBV9 and TRBJ2-5; D possibly corresponds to TRBD1 (6 bases). The germline gives CDR1 SGDLS, CDR2 YYNGEE. With 4 bases removed from V and 2 bases from J, the gap between germline ends came to 15 bases. This CDR3 comprises 15 residues. The CDR3 nucleotides read TGTGCCAGCAGCTCCGGTCAGGGGTGGCAAGAGACCCAGTACTTC. As protein: CASSSGQGWQETQYF.

The chain employs TRBV13 and TRBJ2-7; D possibly matches TRBD1 or TRBD2 (7 bases each). V was clipped by 1 base and J by 0 bases, with 13 bases between them. Per the germline V gene, CDR1 is PRHDT and CDR2 is FYEKMQ (reference sequence). There are 16 residues in the CDR3. CDR3 sequence reads: CASSLVGGDSSYEQYF. CDR3 coding DNA: TGTGCCAGCAGCTTAGTAGGGGGGGACAGCTCCTACGAGCAGTACTTC.

Only a few counts were recorded for this clonotype. This clone may be a read error of a much larger clone one base away. The V gene is TRBV7-9, the J gene TRBJ2-7, with a tentative D call TRBD1 (6 bases). Germline loops: CDR1 SEHNR, CDR2 FQNEAQ (reference sequence). This CDR3 contains 13 residues. V dropped 1 base and J dropped 5 bases, with 9 bases sitting between them. This CDR3 reads CASSLEQGHEQYF. For the CDR3, the DNA is TGTGCCAGCAGCTTAGAACAGGGCCACGAGCAGTACTTC.

This clonotype was picked up one time. This sequence joins TRBV20-1 and TRBJ2-3, with D perhaps matching TRBD2 (6 bases). This CDR3 region has 14 residues. V was clipped by 6 bases and J by 2 bases, with 15 bases between them. CDR1 is DFQATT and CDR2 is SNEGSKA in the germline V gene (reference sequence). The CDR3 here is CSATLVAVTDTQYF. DNA of the CDR3: TGCAGTGCAACACTAGTAGCGGTCACAGATACGCAGTATTTT.

This clonotype has a count of ten or more. The chain combines TRBV29-1 with TRBJ2-1, with D tentatively TRBD2 (6 bases). V lost 7 bases, J lost 9 bases, and 22 bases lay in between. The CDR3 consists of 14 residues. Germline values: CDR1 SQVTM, CDR2 ANQGSEA. The CDR3, as DNA: TGCAGCGCCACACTAGCCGGTATCATTACTGAGCAGTTCTTC. The encoded protein is CSATLAGIITEQFF.

This clonotype has a count of ten or more. This chain uses TRBV20-1 with TRBJ2-1; D gene uncertain. Germline loops: CDR1 DFQATT, CDR2 SNEGSKA (reference sequence). The CDR3 covers 13 residues. V lost 3 bases to trimming and J lost 0 bases, with 6 bases between them. The CDR3, as DNA: TGCAGTGCTAGCGGGTACTCCTACAATGAGCAGTTCTTC. Translating it yields CSASGYSYNEQFF.

The J gene is TRBJ2-1, the V gene TRBV3-1; 11 bases line up with TRBD1. This CDR3 comprises 16 residues. The V gene's germline CDR1 is LGHDT and CDR2 YNNKEL (reference sequence). V was pared by 4 bases and J by 8 bases, with 10 bases of the junction left unmatched. The CDR3 region is CASSRIRDRGYDEQFF. CDR3 DNA: TGTGCCAGCAGCCGAATCCGGGACAGGGGGTATGATGAGCAGTTCTTC.

The V gene is TRBV6-4, the J gene TRBJ2-7; D gene uncertain. The CDR3 has 11 amino acids. V was shortened by 7 bases and J by 5 bases, with 9 bases between the two germline ends. The germline CDR1 and CDR2 sequences are MRHNA and SNTAGT. Here the CDR3 reads CASNPSNEQYF. The CDR3 coding sequence is TGTGCCAGCAACCCCTCAAACGAGCAGTACTTC.

This clonotype turned up a few times. V is TRBV3-1 and J is TRBJ2-5, with no clear D. Germline V gives CDR1 LGHDT, CDR2 YNNKEL (reference sequence). CDR3 size: 16 residues. Trimming took 0 bases from V and 5 from J, leaving 16 bases between them. Here the CDR3 DNA reads TGTGCCAGCAGCCAAGATGGAGTGGCCCCCGGGGAGACCCAGTACTTC. It encodes CASSQDGVAPGETQYF.